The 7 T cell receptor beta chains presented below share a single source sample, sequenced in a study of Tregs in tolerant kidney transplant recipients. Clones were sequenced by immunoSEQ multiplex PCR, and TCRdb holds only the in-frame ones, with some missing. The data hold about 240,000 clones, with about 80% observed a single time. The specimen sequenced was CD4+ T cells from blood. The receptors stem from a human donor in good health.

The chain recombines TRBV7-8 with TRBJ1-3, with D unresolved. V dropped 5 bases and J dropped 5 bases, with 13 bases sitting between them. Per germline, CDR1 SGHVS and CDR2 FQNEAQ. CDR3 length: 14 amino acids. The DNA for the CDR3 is TGTGCCAGCAGCCTCCTCTCGGGCCGAAACACCATATATTTT. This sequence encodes CASSLLSGRNTIYF.

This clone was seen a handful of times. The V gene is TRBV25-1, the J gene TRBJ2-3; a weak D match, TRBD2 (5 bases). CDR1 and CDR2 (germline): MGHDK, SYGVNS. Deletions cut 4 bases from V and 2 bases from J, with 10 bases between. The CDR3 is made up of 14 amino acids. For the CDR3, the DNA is TGTGCCAGCAGTGTGGACGGGATCACAGATACGCAGTATTTT. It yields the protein CASSVDGITDTQYF.

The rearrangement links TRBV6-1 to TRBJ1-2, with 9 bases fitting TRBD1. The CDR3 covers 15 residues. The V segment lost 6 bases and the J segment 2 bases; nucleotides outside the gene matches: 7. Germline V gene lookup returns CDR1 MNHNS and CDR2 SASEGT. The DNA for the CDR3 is TGTGCCAGCAGGTCGACCGGGACAGGGAACTATGGCTACACCTTC. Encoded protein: CASRSTGTGNYGYTF.

As DNA, the CDR3 is TGTGCCAGCAGTGGGACAGGGTTCTACGAGCAGTACTTC. Its protein product is CASSGTGFYEQYF. The genes are TRBV6-5 and TRBJ2-7; 9 nucleotides line up with TRBD1. The trim removed 5 bases at V and 3 bases at J, leaving 2 bases unmatched. This CDR3 comprises 13 residues. Germline CDR1 and CDR2: MNHEY and SVGAGI.

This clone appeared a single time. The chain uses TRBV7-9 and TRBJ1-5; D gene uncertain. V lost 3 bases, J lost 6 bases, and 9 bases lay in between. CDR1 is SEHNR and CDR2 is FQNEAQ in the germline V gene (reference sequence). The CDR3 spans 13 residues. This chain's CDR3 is CASSLRGGQPQHF. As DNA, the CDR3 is TGTGCCAGCAGCTTGCGGGGAGGTCAGCCCCAGCATTTT.

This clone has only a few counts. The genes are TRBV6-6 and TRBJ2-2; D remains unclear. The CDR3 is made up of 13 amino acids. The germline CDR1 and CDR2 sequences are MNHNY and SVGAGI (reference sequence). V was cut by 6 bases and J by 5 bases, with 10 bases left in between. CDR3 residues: CASRRQGTGELFF. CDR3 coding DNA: TGTGCCAGCAGGAGGCAAGGGACCGGGGAGCTGTTTTTT.

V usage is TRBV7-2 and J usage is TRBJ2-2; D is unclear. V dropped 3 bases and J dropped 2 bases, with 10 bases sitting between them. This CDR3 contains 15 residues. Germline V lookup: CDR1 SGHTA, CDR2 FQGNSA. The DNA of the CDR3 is TGTGCCAGCAGCTTGAATACCCTCAACACCGGGGAGCTGTTTTTT. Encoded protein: CASSLNTLNTGELFF. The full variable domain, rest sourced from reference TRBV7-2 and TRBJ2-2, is GAGVSQSPSNKVTEKGKDVELRCDPISGHTALYWYRQSLGQGLEFLIYFQGNSAPDKSGLPSDRFSAERTGGSVSTLTIQRTQQEDSAVYLCASSLNTLNTGELFFGEGSRLTVL.